The clone carrying this T cell receptor (beta chain) was seen repeatedly, ten times or more. No antigen is known for it. Construction of TCR beta libraries relied on iRepertoire HTBI primers and on Arm-PCR targeting CDR3 regions. TCRdb itself ran the multiplex PCR reads through MiXCR, one entry per CDR3 protein. The repertoire holds around 450,000 distinct CDR3 sequences, with about 15% as singletons. Time point specified: newly diagnosed GD, antithyroid drugs for less than 3 months. PBMCs provided the RNA from which the TCR library was made. This entry comes from a study of regulatory T cells in long-lasting Graves disease. This CDR3 has 15 residues. The junction had 6 bases not matched to a gene; V was cut back by 6 bases and J by 7 bases. Looked up from germline, CDR1 is MDHEN and CDR2 is SYDVKM. Findings and limits, study-wide: More public clonotypes were shared by persistent patients (approximately 3,000) than by new patients (more than 950).

The data also belong to a second study, concerning T cells in Graves' hyperthyroidism and ophthalmopathy. Per that study: The study used the HTBI primer set for a first-round RT-PCR of the TCR CDR3.

The rearrangement uses TRBV28 and TRBJ2-2; TRBD2 aligns across 12 bases. The receptor comes from a woman aged 40 to 50 with Graves disease. The material sequenced was peripheral blood mononuclear cells (PBMCs), taken at new diagnosis, from a patient treated with antithyroid drugs. The CDR3 region is CASRRLAGEVGELFF. The DNA of the CDR3 is TGTGCCAGCAGAAGACTAGCGGGAGAGGTCGGGGAGCTGTTTTTT. Filled out from reference TRBV28 and TRBJ2-2, the complete variable domain reads DVKVTQSSRYLVKRTGEKVFLECVQDMDHENMFWYRQDPGLGLRLIYFSYDVKMKEKGDIPEGYSVSREKKERFSLILESASTNQTSMYLCASRRLAGEVGELFFGEGSRLTVL.